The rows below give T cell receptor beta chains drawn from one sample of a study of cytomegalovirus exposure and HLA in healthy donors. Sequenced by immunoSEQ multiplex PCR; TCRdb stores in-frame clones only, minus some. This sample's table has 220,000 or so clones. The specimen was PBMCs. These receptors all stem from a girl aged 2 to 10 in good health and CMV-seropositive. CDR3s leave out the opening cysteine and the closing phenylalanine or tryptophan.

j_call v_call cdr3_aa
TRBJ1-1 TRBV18 ASSPGTARNTEAF
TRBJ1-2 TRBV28 ASSPNQNYGYT
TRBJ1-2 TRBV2 ASSVSGGVRTNGYT
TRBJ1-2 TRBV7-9 ASSWGGAEYGYT
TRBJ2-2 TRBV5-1 ASSFSLAGDLSGELF
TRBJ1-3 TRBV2 ASSGSRSSGNTIY
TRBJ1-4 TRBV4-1 ASSQDWGSANEKLF
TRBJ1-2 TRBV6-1 ASSERRSTTNYGYT
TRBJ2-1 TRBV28 ASSFVTSGSREQF
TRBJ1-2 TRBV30 AWSVRRGAHNYGYT
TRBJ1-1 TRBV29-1 SGQTGVTTEAF
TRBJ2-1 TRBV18 ASSPSTGYNEQF
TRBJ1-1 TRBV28 ASSLGTAEAF
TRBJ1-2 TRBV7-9 ASSPTGSPNYGYT
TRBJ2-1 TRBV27 ASRDMYEQF
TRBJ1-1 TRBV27 ASSLGGAWTEAF
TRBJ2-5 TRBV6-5 ASSNPDRQETQY
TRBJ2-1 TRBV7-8 ASSGPDREWFSEQF
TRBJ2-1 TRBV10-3 AMGNNRGEQF
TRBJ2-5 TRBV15 ATSRRTGGQETQY
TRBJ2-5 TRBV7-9 ASSFEGGETQY
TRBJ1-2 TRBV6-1 ASSEELAGGGYT
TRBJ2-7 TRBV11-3 ASSLGQLYEQY
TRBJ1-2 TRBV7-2 ASSSLGVYT
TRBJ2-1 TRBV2 ASSLGLAEQF
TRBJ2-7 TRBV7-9 ASSMAGYSYEQY
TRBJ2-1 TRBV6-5 ASTQGAWNEQF
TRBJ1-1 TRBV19 ASSTGGWRTEAF
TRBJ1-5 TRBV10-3 AISRGQDSNQPQH
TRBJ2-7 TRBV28 ASSPGDRAQY
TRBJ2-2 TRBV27 ASSAQPAGGPTGELF
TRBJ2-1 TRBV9 ASSVQMGSPIGDERF
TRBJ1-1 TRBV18 ASSPNRGNTEAF
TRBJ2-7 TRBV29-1 SARQGMYEQY
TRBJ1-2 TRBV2 ANEGRENYGYT
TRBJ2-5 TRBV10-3 AISLGEEQETQY
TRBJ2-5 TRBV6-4 ASSTRTSGGETQY
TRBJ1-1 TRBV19 ASSILPARKNTEAF
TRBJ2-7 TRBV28 ASSLTGAPYEQY